This note documents a single T cell receptor beta chain sequence. Profiled with immunoSEQ multiplex PCR; TCRdb holds only in-frame clones, not every one. The table shows about 150,000 clones, with roughly 94% occurring only once. This sample was taken from a study of control samples from healthy donors and cancer patients. This CDR3 spans 14 amino acids. The ends were cut back, 6 bases at V and 2 bases at J, with 13 bases in the middle. Germline assignment: CDR1 LNHDA and CDR2 SQIVND (reference sequence). Sequenced sample: PBMCs. The chain is built from TRBV19 and TRBJ1-1; a weak D match, TRBD1 (6 bases). The receptor comes from a man in his sixties with colorectal cancer. CDR3 amino acids: CASRMGGANTEAFF. The CDR3, as DNA: TGTGCCAGTAGGATGGGGGGGGCCAACACTGAAGCTTTCTTT.